This T cell receptor (beta chain) was sequenced during a study of regulatory T cells in long-lasting Graves disease. Points from the study as a whole: Researchers examined only peripheral blood and not thyroid tissue. Public clonotype sharing was higher in persistent than newly diagnosed patients.

This clonotype was found many times. Its antigen is currently unknown. This CDR3 contains 15 residues. Germline-derived CDR1 and CDR2 are SEHNR and FQNEAQ (reference sequence). The germline V and J ends were trimmed by 6 bases and 0 bases, with 11 bases remaining between them. Assembly of TCR beta libraries relied on iRepertoire HTBI primers together with Arm-PCR of CDR3 regions. Per the study methods: Throughout the samples, researchers identified about 56 TRBV and more than twelve TRBJ segments. Via MiXCR, TCRdb re-called the multiplex PCR reads, giving one row per CDR3 protein. The V and J calls come from TCRdb's annotation, not from the publication. The sample gives around 400,000 distinct CDR3 sequences, around 16% of which show up once; 22% is in the top ten. This sample's time point: newly diagnosed GD, antithyroid drugs for less than 3 months. There was RNA extracted from PBMCs, and the TCR library was made from it. Graves' disease diagnosis followed American Thyroid Association guidelines.

Sequencing used peripheral blood mononuclear cells (PBMCs), obtained at new diagnosis, from a patient treated with antithyroid drugs. This clonotype originated in a female donor with Graves disease. The V gene is TRBV7-9, the J gene TRBJ1-4; D call uncertain. The CDR3 sequence: CASSPDGATNEKLFF. The CDR3, as DNA: TGTGCCAGCAGTCCTGATGGTGCAACTAATGAAAAACTGTTTTTT. Variable domain in full (rest from reference TRBV7-9 and TRBJ1-4): DTGVSQNPRHKITKRGQNVTFRCDPISEHNRLYWYRQTLGQGPEFLTYFQNEAQLEKSRLLSDRFSAERPKGSFSTLEIQRTEQGDSAMYLCASSPDGATNEKLFFGSGTQLSVL.